The next 23 T cell receptor beta chains were all read from a single sample in a study of CD8 T cells in ankylosing spondylitis. One entry per CDR3 protein results from TCRdb running MiXCR on the 5' RACE reads. The sample includes fewer than 200,000 distinct CDR3 sequences, around a sixth of them seen just once. The source material was blood, either unsorted or a sorted T cell fraction (not recorded which). The origin of the receptors is a male donor aged 5-29 years with ankylosing spondylitis or in good health (not recorded which).

In this sample, this clonotype turned up a few times. The gene calls are TRBV3-1 and TRBJ2-1; no firm D call. CDR1 is LGHDT and CDR2 is YNNKEL in the germline V gene (reference sequence). This CDR3 is 16 amino acids long. V was trimmed by 0 bases and J by 7 bases, leaving 16 bases between them. The chain's CDR3 is CASSQDRLRVGNEQFF. The DNA for the CDR3 is TGTGCCAGCAGCCAAGATCGGTTAAGGGTTGGGAATGAGCAGTTCTTC.

This clonotype has only a few counts. V gene TRBV27 combines with J gene TRBJ1-6, with D unresolved. Germline V lookup: CDR1 MNHEY, CDR2 SMNVEV (reference sequence). This CDR3 is built from 15 residues. V was pared by 2 bases and J by 8 bases, with 13 bases between. The CDR3: CASSLRALLDSPLHF. CDR3 coding DNA: TGTGCCAGCAGTTTAAGGGCGTTACTGGATTCACCCCTCCACTTT.

This clonotype was seen repeatedly, ten times or more. This rearrangement joins TRBV5-1 to TRBJ2-1; 11 bases are a match to TRBD2. Germline V gene lookup returns CDR1 SGHRS and CDR2 YFSETQ. CDR3 length: 18 amino acids. J was trimmed by 0 bases and V by 3 bases; bases with no gene match: 8. The CDR3 protein is CASSSRITSGSSYNEQFF. CDR3 bases: TGCGCCAGCAGCTCCCGAATCACTAGCGGGAGCTCCTACAATGAGCAGTTCTTC.

This chain joins TRBV12-3 or TRBV12-4 and TRBJ2-3; 8 bases line up with TRBD2. This CDR3 is 15 amino acids long. V shed 3 bases, J shed 4 bases, and the junction held 6 bases outside the gene matches. CDR3 sequence: CASSFDGGAADTQYF. The CDR3 DNA sequence: TGTGCCAGCAGTTTCGACGGGGGGGCCGCAGATACGCAGTATTTT.

This clonotype was seen many times. The rearrangement uses TRBV5-1 and TRBJ2-5, with a tentative D call TRBD2 (6 bases). Trimming stripped 7 bases from V and 3 bases from J, with 13 bases between. The CDR3 covers 13 residues. Per the germline V gene, CDR1 is SGHRS and CDR2 is YFSETQ. The CDR3 loop reads CASPTGEKETQYF. CDR3 in DNA: TGCGCCAGCCCAACGGGAGAGAAAGAGACCCAGTACTTC.

This clonotype was counted at least ten times. V gene TRBV12-3 or TRBV12-4 combines with J gene TRBJ2-1, with 11 nucleotides matching TRBD1. This CDR3 comprises 14 residues. Trimming took 7 bases from V and 8 from J; bases not matched to a gene: 7. DNA for the CDR3: TGTGCCAGCACCGGACAGGGGGCTTGGGATGAGCAGTTCTTC. Protein product: CASTGQGAWDEQFF.

At least ten counts were recorded for this clonotype. The V gene is TRBV6-2 or TRBV6-3, the J gene TRBJ2-2, with no clear D. V gave up 0 bases and J gave up 1 base, with 6 bases separating them. Per germline, CDR1 MNHEY and CDR2 SVGEGT. This CDR3 has 15 residues. Here the CDR3 DNA reads TGTGCCAGCAGTTACTCGGTTCTGAACACCGGGGAGCTGTTTTTT. Protein product: CASSYSVLNTGELFF.

The chain couples TRBV29-1 to TRBJ2-1; D is perhaps TRBD2 (5 bases). V was cut by 4 bases and J by 8 bases, with 9 bases left in between. The CDR3 is made up of 11 amino acids. Germline values: CDR1 SQVTM, CDR2 ANQGSEA. The CDR3 DNA sequence: TGCAGCGTTGGGACTCCCGATGAGCAGTTCTTC. Translated: CSVGTPDEQFF.

The chain has TRBV2 and TRBJ2-2; D is ambiguous. Looked up from germline, CDR1 is SNHLY and CDR2 is FYNNEI. CDR3 length: 12 residues. V was clipped by 4 bases and J by 5 bases, with 5 bases between them. The CDR3 protein is CASSGLTGELFF. Here the CDR3 DNA reads TGTGCCAGCAGTGGTTTGACCGGGGAGCTGTTTTTT.

This clonotype was seen many times. V gene TRBV6-1 combines with J gene TRBJ1-2; TRBD1 agrees at 9 bases. The CDR3 runs to 12 residues. Germline lookup yields CDR1 MNHNS and CDR2 SASEGT. V gave up 4 bases and J gave up 8 bases; unmatched junction bases: 2. CDR3 bases: TGTGCCAGCAGTGCCGGACAGGGGGGCTACACCTTC. Amino acids: CASSAGQGGYTF.

This clonotype was recorded at least ten times. The chain carries TRBV4-2 and TRBJ2-1; no clear D gene. V lost 3 bases to trimming and J lost 9 bases, with 9 bases between them. The CDR3 length is 12 residues. Germline V gene lookup returns CDR1 LGHNA and CDR2 YNFKEQ. CDR3 sequence reads: CASSQEPFEQFF. The CDR3 bases are TGTGCCAGCAGCCAGGAACCTTTTGAGCAGTTCTTC.

This clonotype was counted ten times or more. This chain links TRBV29-1 with TRBJ2-4; D call uncertain. The CDR3 is made up of 13 amino acids. Germline CDR1 and CDR2: SQVTM and ANQGSEA. V lost 6 bases and J 6 bases, leaving 15 bases between the germline ends. This CDR3 reads CSVGQYSGNIQYF. The CDR3 DNA follows: TGCAGCGTAGGGCAGTACTCCGGAAACATTCAGTACTTC.

Here the CDR3 reads CASNLRRGGNYGYTF. CDR3 sequence (DNA): TGTGCCAGCAACCTTCGTAGGGGGGGGAACTATGGCTACACCTTC. The genes are TRBV27 and TRBJ1-2, with a weak D call TRBD1 (6 bases). The V end was cut by 7 bases, the J end by 2 bases, with 17 bases between. Germline values: CDR1 MNHEY, CDR2 SMNVEV (reference sequence). There are 15 residues in the CDR3.

This clonotype was counted at least ten times. The rearrangement links TRBV29-1 to TRBJ2-3; D might be TRBD2 (5 bases). V was clipped by 7 bases and J by 4 bases, with 18 bases between them. The CDR3 runs to 14 residues. Germline V lookup: CDR1 SQVTM, CDR2 ANQGSEA. CDR3 coding DNA: TGCAGCGCCCAAGTTGGACTTACCCCAGATACGCAGTATTTT. It is translated as CSAQVGLTPDTQYF.

The gene calls are TRBV19 and TRBJ2-1; D remains ambiguous. Between the trimmed V and J ends, which lost 4 bases and 0 bases, there was a span of 10 bases. The CDR3 extends over 15 amino acids. Germline lookup yields CDR1 LNHDA and CDR2 SQIVND (reference sequence). Here the CDR3 DNA reads TGTGCCAGTAGTACCAACAGCCACTCCTACAATGAGCAGTTCTTC. Its protein is CASSTNSHSYNEQFF.

This clonotype was recorded at least ten times. The rearrangement uses TRBV12-3 or TRBV12-4 and TRBJ1-2, with TRBD1 identical over 7 bases. V was clipped by 3 bases and J by 6 bases; unmatched bases: 4. The CDR3 runs to 13 residues. CDR3 protein: CASSFRRGDGYTF. The CDR3, as DNA: TGTGCCAGCAGTTTTCGCAGGGGGGATGGCTACACCTTC.

Ten or more counts support this clonotype. The chain links TRBV30 to TRBJ1-1; D is undetermined. The CDR3 is 11 residues long. V dropped 4 bases and J dropped 4 bases, with 7 bases sitting between them. CDR1 GTSNPN and CDR2 SVGIG come from the germline V gene (reference sequence). The CDR3 DNA is TGTGCCTGGACCTCGGGCACTGAAGCTTTCTTT. Protein: CAWTSGTEAFF.

This clonotype showed up just a few times. This chain uses TRBV10-3 with TRBJ2-1; D possibly matches TRBD1 or TRBD2 (5 bases each). Trimming pared 11 bases from V and 5 bases from J, leaving 13 bases between. The CDR3 consists of 12 residues. Germline CDR1 ENHRY, CDR2 SYGVKD. This chain's CDR3 is CAAGTTNNEQFF. The DNA for the CDR3 is TGTGCCGCCGGGACCACCAACAATGAGCAGTTCTTC.

This clonotype was found many times. CDR3 DNA sequence: TGTGCCAGTCAACAGGTCCTACAAGAGACCCAGTACTTC. Its protein product is CASQQVLQETQYF. V usage is TRBV7-9 and J usage is TRBJ2-5; tentatively, D is TRBD1 (5 bases). Deletions cut 9 bases from V and 2 bases from J, with 13 bases between. CDR1 and CDR2 from the germline V gene are SEHNR and FQNEAQ (reference sequence). CDR3 size: 13 residues. Complete variable domain (other parts from reference TRBV7-9 and TRBJ2-5): DTGVSQNPRHKITKRGQNVTFRCDPISEHNRLYWYRQTLGQGPEFLTYFQNEAQLEKSRLLSDRFSAERPKGSFSTLEIQRTEQGDSAMYLCASQQVLQETQYFGPGTRLLVL.

There are many counts of this clonotype. The chain is built from TRBV4-2 and TRBJ2-1, with TRBD2 as a possible D gene (5 bases). The V gene's germline CDR1 is LGHNA and CDR2 YNFKEQ. The CDR3 has 17 amino acids. V was clipped by 0 bases and J by 4 bases, with 16 bases between them. CDR3 region: CASSQDYREEVYNEQFF. In DNA, the CDR3 is TGTGCCAGCAGCCAAGATTATCGAGAGGAGGTTTACAATGAGCAGTTCTTC.

This clonotype was observed a few times. The rearrangement links TRBV20-1 to TRBJ2-4; D is unresolved. This CDR3 is built from 14 residues. V shed 5 bases and J shed 0 bases, with 11 bases lying between them. The germline V gene has CDR1 DFQATT and CDR2 SNEGSKA (reference sequence). In DNA, the CDR3 is TGCAGTGCTTCGACTTGGCTAGCCAAAAACATTCAGTACTTC. Translated: CSASTWLAKNIQYF.

This clonotype has ten or more counts. J is TRBJ2-7 and V is TRBV20-1; D not resolved. The germline V gene has CDR1 DFQATT and CDR2 SNEGSKA (reference sequence). This CDR3 is 16 amino acids long. V was clipped by 0 bases and J by 0 bases, with 15 bases between them. CDR3 in amino acids: CSARDLTRSNSYEQYF. The CDR3 DNA is TGCAGTGCTAGAGATTTGACCCGGTCCAACTCCTACGAGCAGTACTTC.

The chain couples TRBV11-3 to TRBJ2-1; TRBD2 agrees at 11 bases. The V and J ends lost 5 bases and 9 bases, in that order; junction bases with no gene match: 6. From germline, CDR1 is SGHNT and CDR2 YENEEA. The CDR3 is made up of 14 amino acids. This chain's CDR3 is CASSVPSGGSEQFF. CDR3 DNA: TGTGCCAGCAGCGTCCCTAGCGGGGGGAGTGAGCAGTTCTTC.